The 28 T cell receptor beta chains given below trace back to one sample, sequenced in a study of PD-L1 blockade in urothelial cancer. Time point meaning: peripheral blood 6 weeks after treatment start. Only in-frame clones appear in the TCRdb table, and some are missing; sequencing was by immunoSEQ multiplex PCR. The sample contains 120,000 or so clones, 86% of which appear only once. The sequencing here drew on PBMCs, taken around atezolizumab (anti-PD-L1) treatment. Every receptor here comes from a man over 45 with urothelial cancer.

CDR3 DNA sequence: TGTGCCAGCAGCTTGGCAGGGAACTATGGCTACACCTTC. Translated: CASSLAGNYGYTF. This chain joins TRBV5-5 and TRBJ1-2, with D maybe TRBD1 (5 bases). This CDR3 region has 13 residues. Germline V gene sequence: CDR1 SGHKS, CDR2 YYEKEE (reference sequence). The germline V and J ends were trimmed by 0 bases and 2 bases, with 5 bases remaining between them.

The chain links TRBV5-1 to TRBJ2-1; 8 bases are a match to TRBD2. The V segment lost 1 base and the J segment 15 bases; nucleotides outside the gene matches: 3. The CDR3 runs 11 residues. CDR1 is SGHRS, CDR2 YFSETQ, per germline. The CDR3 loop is CASSLSGSLFF. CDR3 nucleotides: TGCGCCAGCAGCTTGAGCGGGAGTTTGTTCTTC.

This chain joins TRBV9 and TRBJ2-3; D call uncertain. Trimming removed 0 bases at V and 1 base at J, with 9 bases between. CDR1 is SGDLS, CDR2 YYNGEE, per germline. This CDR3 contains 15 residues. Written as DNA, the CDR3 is TGTGCCAGCAGCGTAGCTAACGTGGGCACAGATACGCAGTATTTT. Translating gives CASSVANVGTDTQYF.

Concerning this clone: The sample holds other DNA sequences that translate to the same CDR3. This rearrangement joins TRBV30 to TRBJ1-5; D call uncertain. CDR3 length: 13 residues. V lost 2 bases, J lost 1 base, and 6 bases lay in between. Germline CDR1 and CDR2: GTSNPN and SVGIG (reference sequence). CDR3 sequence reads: CAWSRGSNQPQHF. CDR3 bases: TGTGCCTGGAGTAGAGGGAGCAATCAGCCCCAGCATTTT.

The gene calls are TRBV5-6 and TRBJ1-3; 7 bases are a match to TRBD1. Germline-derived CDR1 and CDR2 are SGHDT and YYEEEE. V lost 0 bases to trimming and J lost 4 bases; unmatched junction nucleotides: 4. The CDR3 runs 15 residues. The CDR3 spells CASSLGGGHGNTIYF. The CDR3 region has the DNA TGTGCCAGCAGCTTGGGAGGGGGCCACGGAAACACCATATATTTT.

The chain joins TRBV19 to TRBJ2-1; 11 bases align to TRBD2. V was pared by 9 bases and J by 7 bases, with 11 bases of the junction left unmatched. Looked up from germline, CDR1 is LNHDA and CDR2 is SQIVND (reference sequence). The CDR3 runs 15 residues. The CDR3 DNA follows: TGTGCCAGGCCTGGTAGCGGGAGGGCGGAGAATGAGCAGTTCTTC. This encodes CARPGSGRAENEQFF.

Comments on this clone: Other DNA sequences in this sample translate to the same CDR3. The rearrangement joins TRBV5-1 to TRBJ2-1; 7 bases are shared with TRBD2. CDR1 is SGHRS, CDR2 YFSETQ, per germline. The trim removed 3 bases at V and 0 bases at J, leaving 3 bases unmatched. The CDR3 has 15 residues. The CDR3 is CASSSSGSSYNEQFF. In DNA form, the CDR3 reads TGCGCCAGCAGCTCTAGCGGCAGCTCCTACAATGAGCAGTTCTTC. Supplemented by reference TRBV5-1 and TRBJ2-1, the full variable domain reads KAGVTQTPRYLIKTRGQQVTLSCSPISGHRSVSWYQQTPGQGLQFLFEYFSETQRNKGNFPGRFSGRQFSNSRSEMNVSTLELGDSALYLCASSSSGSSYNEQFFGPGTRLTVL.

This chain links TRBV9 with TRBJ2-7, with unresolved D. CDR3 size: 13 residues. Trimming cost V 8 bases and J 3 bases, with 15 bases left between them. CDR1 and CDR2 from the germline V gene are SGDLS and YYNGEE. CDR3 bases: TGTGCCAGGTATAGACATTACCTCTACGAGCAGTACTTC. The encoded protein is CARYRHYLYEQYF. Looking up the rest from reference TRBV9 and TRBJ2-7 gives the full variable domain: DSGVTQTPKHLITATGQRVTLRCSPRSGDLSVYWYQQSLDQGLQFLIQYYNGEERAKGNILERFSAQQFPDLHSELNLSSLELGDSALYFCARYRHYLYEQYFGPGTRLTVT.

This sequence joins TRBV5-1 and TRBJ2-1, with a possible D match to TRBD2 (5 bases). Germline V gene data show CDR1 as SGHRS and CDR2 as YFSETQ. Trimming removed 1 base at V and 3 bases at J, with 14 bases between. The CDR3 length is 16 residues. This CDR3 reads CASSLSEGNGYNEQFF. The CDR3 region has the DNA TGCGCCAGCAGCTTGAGTGAGGGTAACGGCTACAATGAGCAGTTCTTC.

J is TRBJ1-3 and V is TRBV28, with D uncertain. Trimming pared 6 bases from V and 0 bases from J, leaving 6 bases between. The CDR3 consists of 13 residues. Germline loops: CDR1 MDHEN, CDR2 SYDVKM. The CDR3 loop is CASRYNSGNTIYF. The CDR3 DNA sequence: TGTGCCAGCAGATATAACTCTGGAAACACCATATATTTT.

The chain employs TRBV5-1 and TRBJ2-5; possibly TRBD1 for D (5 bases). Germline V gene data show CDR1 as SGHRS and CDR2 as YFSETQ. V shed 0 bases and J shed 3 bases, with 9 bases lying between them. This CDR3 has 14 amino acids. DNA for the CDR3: TGCGCCAGCAGCTTGGTTGGCAGGGAAGAGACCCAGTACTTC. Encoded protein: CASSLVGREETQYF.

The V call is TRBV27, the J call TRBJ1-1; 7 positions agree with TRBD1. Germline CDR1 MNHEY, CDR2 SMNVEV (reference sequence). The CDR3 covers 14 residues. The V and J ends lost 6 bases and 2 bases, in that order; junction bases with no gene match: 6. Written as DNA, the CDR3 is TGTGCCAGCAGACGACAGGGACCCAACACTGAAGCTTTCTTT. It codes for CASRRQGPNTEAFF.

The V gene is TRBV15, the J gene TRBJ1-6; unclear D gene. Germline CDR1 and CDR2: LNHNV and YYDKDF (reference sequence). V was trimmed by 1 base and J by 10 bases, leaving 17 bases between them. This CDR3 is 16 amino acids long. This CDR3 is CATSRGPGRVGSPLHF. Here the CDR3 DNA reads TGTGCCACCAGCAGAGGCCCCGGGAGGGTTGGATCACCCCTCCACTTT.

Written as DNA, the CDR3 is TGTGCCAGCCGGGCGGACTACACCGGGGAGCTGTTTTTT. It encodes CASRADYTGELFF. The V call is TRBV2, the J call TRBJ2-2, with D maybe TRBD2 (5 bases). The CDR3 consists of 13 residues. V was cut by 8 bases and J by 3 bases, with 10 bases left in between. Germline V lookup: CDR1 SNHLY, CDR2 FYNNEI.

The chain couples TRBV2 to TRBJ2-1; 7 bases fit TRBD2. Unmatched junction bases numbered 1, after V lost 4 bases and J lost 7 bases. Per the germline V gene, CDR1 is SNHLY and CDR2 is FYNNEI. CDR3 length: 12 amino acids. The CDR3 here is CASSGGGNEQFF. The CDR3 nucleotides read TGTGCCAGCAGTGGGGGGGGGAATGAGCAGTTCTTC.

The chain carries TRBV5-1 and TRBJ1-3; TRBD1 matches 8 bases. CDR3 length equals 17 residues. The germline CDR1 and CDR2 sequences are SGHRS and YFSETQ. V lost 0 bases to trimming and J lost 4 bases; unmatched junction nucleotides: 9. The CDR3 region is CASSLAGQGASGNTIYF. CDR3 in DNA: TGCGCCAGCAGCTTGGCCGGACAGGGCGCTTCGGGAAACACCATATATTTT.

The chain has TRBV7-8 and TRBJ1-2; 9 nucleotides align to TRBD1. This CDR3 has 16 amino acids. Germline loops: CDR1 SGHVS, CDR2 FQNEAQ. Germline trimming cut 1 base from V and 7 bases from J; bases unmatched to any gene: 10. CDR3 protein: CASSLGTGAPKGGYTF. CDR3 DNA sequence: TGTGCCAGCAGCTTAGGGACAGGGGCTCCGAAAGGTGGCTACACCTTC.

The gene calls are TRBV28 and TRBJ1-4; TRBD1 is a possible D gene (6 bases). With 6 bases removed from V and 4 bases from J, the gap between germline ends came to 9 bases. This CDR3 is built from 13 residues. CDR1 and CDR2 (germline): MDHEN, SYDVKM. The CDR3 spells CASSTGFNEKLFF. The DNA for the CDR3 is TGTGCCAGCAGCACAGGGTTTAATGAAAAACTGTTTTTT.

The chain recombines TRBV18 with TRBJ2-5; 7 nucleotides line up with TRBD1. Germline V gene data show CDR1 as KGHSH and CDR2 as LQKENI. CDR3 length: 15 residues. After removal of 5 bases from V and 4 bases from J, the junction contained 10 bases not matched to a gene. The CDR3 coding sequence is TGTGCCAGCTCAGTTAACAGGGGCTCCCCAGAGACCCAGTACTTC. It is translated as CASSVNRGSPETQYF.

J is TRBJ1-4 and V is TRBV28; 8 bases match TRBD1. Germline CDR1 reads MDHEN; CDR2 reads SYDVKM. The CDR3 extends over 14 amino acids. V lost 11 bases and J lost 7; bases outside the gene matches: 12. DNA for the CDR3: TGTGCCGCCGGGACAGGAAGTTGGCCTGAAAAACTGTTTTTT. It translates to CAAGTGSWPEKLFF.

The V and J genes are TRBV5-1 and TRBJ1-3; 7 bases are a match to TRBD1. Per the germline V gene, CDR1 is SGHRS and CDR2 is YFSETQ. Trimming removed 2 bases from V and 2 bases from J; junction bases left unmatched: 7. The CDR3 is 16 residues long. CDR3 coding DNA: TGCGCCAGCAGCTTCACAGGGGAAATAGCTGGAAACACCATATATTTT. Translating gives CASSFTGEIAGNTIYF.

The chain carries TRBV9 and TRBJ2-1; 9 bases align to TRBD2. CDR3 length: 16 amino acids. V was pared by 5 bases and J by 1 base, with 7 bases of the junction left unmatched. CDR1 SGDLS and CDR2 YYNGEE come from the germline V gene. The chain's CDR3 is CASSLLSGRSYNEQFF. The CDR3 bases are TGTGCCAGCAGTCTTCTTAGCGGGAGATCCTACAATGAGCAGTTCTTC.

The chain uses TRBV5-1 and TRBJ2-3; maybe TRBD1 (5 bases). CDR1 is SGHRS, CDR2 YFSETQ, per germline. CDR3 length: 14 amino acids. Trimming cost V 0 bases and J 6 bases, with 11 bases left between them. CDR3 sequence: CASSLARVGDTQYF. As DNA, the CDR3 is TGCGCCAGCAGCTTGGCCAGGGTTGGTGATACGCAGTATTTT.

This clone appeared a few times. The chain's CDR3 is CASSPSSGNTIYF. The DNA of the CDR3 is TGTGCCAGCAGCCCGAGCTCTGGAAACACCATATATTTT. The chain joins TRBV11-2 to TRBJ1-3; no definite D call. Per the germline V gene, CDR1 is SGHAT and CDR2 is FQNNGV. This CDR3 is built from 13 residues. Trimming took off 5 bases at V and 0 bases at J, with 5 bases between the two ends.

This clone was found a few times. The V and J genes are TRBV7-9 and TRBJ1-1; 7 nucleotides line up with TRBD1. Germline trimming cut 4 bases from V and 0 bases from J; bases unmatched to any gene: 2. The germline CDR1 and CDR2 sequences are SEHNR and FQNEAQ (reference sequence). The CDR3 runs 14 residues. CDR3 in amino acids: CASSWGQLNTEAFF. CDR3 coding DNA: TGTGCCAGCAGCTGGGGACAGCTGAACACTGAAGCTTTCTTT.

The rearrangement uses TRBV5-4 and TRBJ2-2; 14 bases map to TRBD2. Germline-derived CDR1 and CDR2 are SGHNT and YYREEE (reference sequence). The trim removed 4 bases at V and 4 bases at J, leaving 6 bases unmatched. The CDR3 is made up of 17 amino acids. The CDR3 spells CASSVGLAGAGTGELFF. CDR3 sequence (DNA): TGTGCCAGCAGCGTGGGACTAGCGGGAGCGGGCACCGGGGAGCTGTTTTTT. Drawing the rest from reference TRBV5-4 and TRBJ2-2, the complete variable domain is ETGVTQSPTHLIKTRGQQVTLRCSSQSGHNTVSWYQQALGQGPQFIFQYYREEENGRGNFPPRFSGLQFPNYSSELNVNALELDDSALYLCASSVGLAGAGTGELFFGEGSRLTVL.

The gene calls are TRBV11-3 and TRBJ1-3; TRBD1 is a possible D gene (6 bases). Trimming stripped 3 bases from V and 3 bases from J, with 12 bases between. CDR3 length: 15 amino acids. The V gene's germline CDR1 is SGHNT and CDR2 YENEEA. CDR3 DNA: TGTGCCAGCAGCTTGGGGGCGCAGGGTGGAAACACCATATATTTT. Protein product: CASSLGAQGGNTIYF. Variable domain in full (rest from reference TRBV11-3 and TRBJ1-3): EAGVVQSPRYKIIEKKQPVAFWCNPISGHNTLYWYLQNLGQGPELLIRYENEEAVDDSQLPKDRFSAERLKGVDSTLKIQPAELGDSAVYLCASSLGAQGGNTIYFGEGSWLTVV.

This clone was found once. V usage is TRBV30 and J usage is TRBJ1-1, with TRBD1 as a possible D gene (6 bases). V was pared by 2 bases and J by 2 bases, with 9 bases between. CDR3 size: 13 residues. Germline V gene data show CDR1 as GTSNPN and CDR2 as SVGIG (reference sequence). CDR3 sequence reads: CAWSSGTNTEAFF. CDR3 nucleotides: TGTGCCTGGAGTTCAGGGACAAACACTGAAGCTTTCTTT.